The 4 T cell receptor beta chains presented below share a single source sample, sequenced in a study of T cells after yellow fever vaccination (dated by TCRdb to about 2019). The library came from 5' RACE. Data came from an Illumina NovaSeq 6000. Through fastp at Q25 and MiXCR, TCRdb rebuilt clones from the public reads, retaining in-frame beta chains. A single entry per CDR3 protein holds the most common genes and DNA from its merged rows. Within this sample are around 320,000 distinct CDR3 sequences, with less than 9.5% of them counted one time only. The top ten constitute 3% to 4% of the sample. Explained via the paper, the treatment or condition label denotes: live attenuated yellow fever vaccine strain. This sample comprised CD4+ T cells sorted from PBMCs, obtained 5 days after the yellow fever booster vaccination. The source of these receptors is a man aged 18 to 30 who received the YFV17D yellow fever vaccine.

Only a few counts were recorded for this clonotype. The V gene is TRBV20-1, the J gene TRBJ1-2, with a possible D match to TRBD1 (6 bases). The CDR3 totals 12 residues. Trimming shortened V by 6 bases and J by 4 bases, and 12 bases separated the two germline ends. Germline CDR1 DFQATT, CDR2 SNEGSKA (reference sequence). The CDR3 here is CSAPPGAYGYTF. The CDR3 DNA sequence: TGCAGTGCCCCCCCAGGGGCCTATGGCTACACCTTC.

This clonotype was recorded many times. The chain uses TRBV20-1 and TRBJ2-3; the match to TRBD2 covers 9 bases. Trimming removed 1 base from V and 4 bases from J; junction bases left unmatched: 3. Germline CDR1 is DFQATT and CDR2 is SNEGSKA (reference sequence). This CDR3 spans 14 amino acids. Here the CDR3 DNA reads TGCAGTGCTAGAGTCGGCGGGGGGGCAGATACGCAGTATTTT. Protein product: CSARVGGGADTQYF.

This clonotype was detected many times. This rearrangement joins TRBV20-1 to TRBJ2-7; D may correspond to TRBD1 or TRBD2 (5 bases each). The CDR3 is made up of 14 amino acids. The germline V gene encodes CDR1 DFQATT and CDR2 SNEGSKA (reference sequence). Trimming removed 4 bases from V and 0 bases from J, with 13 bases in between. The CDR3, as DNA: TGCAGTGCTAAGCGGACACTGAGCTCCTACGAGCAGTACTTC. Translated: CSAKRTLSSYEQYF.

This clonotype was counted only a few times. This chain connects TRBV5-1 to TRBJ1-6, with a possible D match to TRBD1 (5 bases). The CDR3 runs 15 residues. Germline CDR1 is SGHRS and CDR2 is YFSETQ. V lost 4 bases and J lost 7, with 15 bases in between. The CDR3 DNA sequence: TGCGCCAGCAGCGAGGGACCTTCCGGGAATTCACCCCTCCACTTT. Its protein product is CASSEGPSGNSPLHF.